This T cell receptor (beta chain) emerged from a study of T cell changes during pregnancy in multiple sclerosis (dated by TCRdb to the late 2010s). Concerning the study at large: The study looked at changes in the T cell repertoire across pregnancy in women with multiple sclerosis.

Libraries were built with the immunoSEQ multiplex PCR assay. Not all clones reach the TCRdb copy of this immuneACCESS table, which keeps in-frame sequences only. Checked studies attribute under half of the gap to unresolved V genes and leave the rest unexplained. This sample gives 75,000 to 95,000 clones in total; around 92% of them show up just once. The ten largest clones represent 2% to 2.5% of the sample. Turning to this clone: Its target antigen remains unknown. Base qualities are missing; no much larger clone stands one base away.

The germline V gene (reference sequence) provides CDR1 GTSNPN and CDR2 SVGIG. The CDR3 runs 11 residues from the cysteine to the phenylalanine. This entry keeps only the CDR3 DNA: 33 bases, framed from base 1. V loses 2 bases, J loses 8 bases, and the germline ends lie 7 bases apart. The receptor's source is a female donor with multiple sclerosis, enrolled in a pregnancy study. The sample was peripheral blood, taken after pregnancy. The receptor chain draws on TRBV30 and TRBJ2-1, with the D gene uncertain. The CDR3 loop reads CAWSRSHEQFF. In nucleotide form, the sequence is TGTGCCTGGAGTCGTAGTCATGAGCAGTTCTTC.